This T cell receptor (beta chain) came from a study of T cell responses to AZD1222 COVID-19 vaccine. Study-level findings and limits: Repertoire sampling occurred only after the peak T cell response.

In the case of this clone: Its antigen is still unknown.

Method: immunoSEQ multiplex PCR; TCRdb's copy keeps in-frame clones and lacks some. The sample lists about 150,000 clones; 90% were seen once. J lost 3 bases, V lost 1 base, and 6 bases had no gene match. Germline CDR1 SGHRS, CDR2 YFSETQ. CDR3 length equals 16 residues. The origin of this receptor is an adult in good health. Sequencing used peripheral blood, obtained on day 0 of AZD1222 vaccination. The V call is TRBV5-1, the J call TRBJ2-7; 11 bases map to TRBD2. CDR3 protein: CASSLSSGRVIYEQYF. CDR3 nucleotides: TGCGCCAGCAGCTTGAGTAGCGGGAGGGTAATCTACGAGCAGTACTTC.